The sequence of this T cell receptor beta chain was determined in a study of T cells in Graves' hyperthyroidism and ophthalmopathy. On the study more broadly: Blood from the periphery was taken at initial diagnosis, before any treatment.

Using RNA transcripts as the source, TCR beta CDR3 regions were amplified. First-round RT-PCR with HTBI primers amplified the TCR CDR3 region. MiXCR, run by TCRdb on the multiplex PCR reads, gives a single entry per CDR3 protein. The sample has hundreds of thousands of distinct CDR3 sequences; about 38% are singletons. CDR1 is LNHDA, CDR2 SQIVND, per germline (reference sequence). The CDR3 consists of 11 residues. Trimming at V came to 8 bases and at J to 6 bases, leaving 3 bases not matched to a gene. This clonotype was picked up many times. The sample comprised blood. The V and J genes are TRBV19 and TRBJ1-1, with TRBD1 identical over 7 bases. This receptor was taken from a man between 18 and 29 years old with Graves' hyperthyroidism. CDR3 coding DNA: TGTGCCAGTGAGGACAGGTCTGAAGCTTTCTTT. Protein product: CASEDRSEAFF.